A selection of T cell receptor beta chains follows, all from one sample in a study of shared clonotypes between healthy human individuals. TCRdb keeps only in-frame clones here, not all; method: immunoSEQ multiplex PCR. The profile covers about 1 million clones, with approximately 76% appearing a single time and approximately 1.5% taken by the ten largest. Sequenced input: memory CD4+ T cells sorted from blood. These receptors were obtained from a man younger than 30 in good health. The CDR3 runs from the conserved cysteine through the conserved F or W. A D gene is named only where the DNA matches it firmly. Some rows mark clone size as missing; the rest say once, few, many or name a class of expanded clone.

clone size	CDR3 length	V gene	J gene	D gene	CDR3 DNA	CDR3 protein
once	17	TRBV18	TRBJ2-1	TRBD2	TGTGCCAGCTCACCGGGGACTAGCGGGAGGACACACAATGAGCAGTTCTTC	CASSPGTSGRTHNEQFF
NA	13	TRBV19	TRBJ2-5	NA	TGTGCCAGTGGGGGACGGGCTCAAGAGACCCAGTACTTC	CASGGRAQETQYF
NA	13	TRBV6-5	TRBJ2-7	NA	TGTGCCAGCAGTTACCCCAATTCCTACGAGCAGTACTTC	CASSYPNSYEQYF
few	14	TRBV29-1	TRBJ1-2	NA	TGCAGCGTTGAAGATTTTGCGGGGGCTCGGGGCTACACCTTC	CSVEDFAGARGYTF
NA	16	TRBV5-1	TRBJ2-7	TRBD2	TGCGCCAGCAGCTTGGGGCCGACTAGCGGTTCCTACGAGCAGTACTTC	CASSLGPTSGSYEQYF
many	16	TRBV5-6	TRBJ1-2	NA	TGTGCCAGCAGCAACTCGAGGTCCAGTAATAACTATGGCTACACCTTC	CASSNSRSSNNYGYTF
NA	16	TRBV18	TRBJ2-1	TRBD2	TGTGCCAGCTCACCACCGGGAGGGGCGGCCTACAATGAGCAGTTCTTC	CASSPPGGAAYNEQFF
NA	14	TRBV5-1	TRBJ2-3	NA	TGCGCCAGCAGCTTGGGGGGGACTGCAGATACGCAGTATTTT	CASSLGGTADTQYF
NA	11	TRBV20-1	TRBJ2-7	NA	TGCAGTGCCATACAGGGCTACGAGCAGTACTTC	CSAIQGYEQYF
NA	14	TRBV6-1	TRBJ2-1	NA	TGTGCCAGCGAGCGCACCAGCTCCTACAATGAGCAGTTCTTC	CASERTSSYNEQFF
NA	13	TRBV2	TRBJ1-6	TRBD1	TGTGCCAGACACAGGGGGCTGGCTTCACCCCTCCACTTT	CARHRGLASPLHF
many	16	TRBV5-1	TRBJ2-6	NA	TGCGCCAGCAGCTTGGCCGGGCAGCCTGGGGCCAACGTCCTGACTTTC	CASSLAGQPGANVLTF
NA	17	TRBV7-8	TRBJ2-3	TRBD2	TGTGCCAGCAGCCCCACTGGGACTAGCGGGAGTACTTTTCGGCAGTATTTT	CASSPTGTSGSTFRQYF
NA	16	TRBV6-5	TRBJ1-6	NA	TGTGCCAGCAGTTACTCGAAGGGTTCCTATAATTCACCCCTCCACTTT	CASSYSKGSYNSPLHF
NA	15	TRBV30	TRBJ2-2	TRBD1	TGTGCCTGGAGTGCCCGGGACAGGGACACCGGGGAGCTGTTTTTT	CAWSARDRDTGELFF
NA	15	TRBV5-6	TRBJ1-2	TRBD1	TGTGCCAGCAGCATTCAGGACAGGGACCGACATGGCTACACCTTC	CASSIQDRDRHGYTF
NA	16	TRBV6-6	TRBJ2-1	NA	TGTGCCAGCAGCTCCTCGACTGGGAGCTCCTACAATGAGCAGTTCTTC	CASSSSTGSSYNEQFF
NA	16	TRBV7-9	TRBJ2-7	NA	TGTGCCAGCAGCCCGTGGGGCCTGAGCCGTTGGGAAGAGCAGTACTTC	CASSPWGLSRWEEQYF
few	13	TRBV5-6	TRBJ2-7	NA	TGTGCCAGCAGCTTGGTGGGCAACTACGAGCAGTACTTC	CASSLVGNYEQYF
once	16	TRBV4-1	TRBJ1-4	TRBD1	TGCGCCAGCAGCCAGGGGGACAGGGGCGGGAGTGAAAAACTGTTTTTT	CASSQGDRGGSEKLFF
NA	18	TRBV28	TRBJ1-3	TRBD1	TGTGCCAGCAGTTCGCCGGGACAGGGTGTGATAATAGGAAACACCATATATTTT	CASSSPGQGVIIGNTIYF
few	14	TRBV7-8	TRBJ2-3	NA	TGTGCCAGCAGCTTAACGGGGTTGACAGATACGCAGTATTTT	CASSLTGLTDTQYF
NA	15	TRBV19	TRBJ1-2	TRBD1	TGTGCCAGCGTTCTCCGGGACAGGGGCGGCTATGGCTACACCTTC	CASVLRDRGGYGYTF
once	13	TRBV19	TRBJ2-7	NA	TGTGCCAGTAGTAATCAGGGAGGATACGAGCAGTACTTC	CASSNQGGYEQYF
many	16	TRBV4-3	TRBJ2-1	TRBD2	TGCGCCAGCAGCCGGGGACTAGCAACCTCTTACAATGAGCAGTTCTTC	CASSRGLATSYNEQFF
once	11	TRBV6-6	TRBJ1-2	NA	TGTGCCAGCACCCAGCCAGATGGCTACACCTTC	CASTQPDGYTF
NA	15	TRBV27	TRBJ1-1	NA	TGTGCCAGCACCAACCCGAGCAGGCCGAACACTGAAGCTTTCTTT	CASTNPSRPNTEAFF